The T cell receptor beta chain described here comes from a study of blood T cell repertoires in COVID-19. Turning to the study itself: Nucleic acid was either cDNA or gDNA, and it came from T cells, B-cell-depleted T cells, or PBMCs.

The Seattle site enrolled patients during active infection and followed them longitudinally. Some clones are missing from TCRdb's copy, which holds only in-frame ones; the method was immunoSEQ multiplex PCR. The sample gives roughly 260,000 clones, more than 85% of which show up once; around 2.5% is in the top ten. V lost 2 bases and J lost 6, with 8 bases in between. The germline gives CDR1 SGHDT, CDR2 YYEEEE. The CDR3 spans 13 residues. The sequence was collected from a person aged 18 to 35 with COVID-19, enrolled during active disease. What was sequenced was peripheral blood. This chain connects TRBV5-6 to TRBJ2-2; D may be TRBD1 (6 bases). The CDR3 protein is CASSLTGPGELFF. In DNA form, the CDR3 reads TGTGCCAGCAGCTTAACAGGGCCCGGGGAGCTGTTTTTT.